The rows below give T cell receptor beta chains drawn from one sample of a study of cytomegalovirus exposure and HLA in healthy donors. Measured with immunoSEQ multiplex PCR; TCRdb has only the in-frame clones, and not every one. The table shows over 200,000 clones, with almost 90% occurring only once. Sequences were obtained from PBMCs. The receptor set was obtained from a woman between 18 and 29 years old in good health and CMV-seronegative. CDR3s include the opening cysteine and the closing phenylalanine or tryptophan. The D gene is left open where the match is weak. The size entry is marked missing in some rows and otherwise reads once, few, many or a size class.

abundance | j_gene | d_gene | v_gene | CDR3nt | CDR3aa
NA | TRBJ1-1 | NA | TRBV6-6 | TGTGCCAATCGGCGCGGATTGAACACTGAAGCTTTCTTT | CANRRGLNTEAFF
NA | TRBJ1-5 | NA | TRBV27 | TGTGCCAGCAGTTTAGGGAGTAGCAATCAGCCCCAGCATTTT | CASSLGSSNQPQHF
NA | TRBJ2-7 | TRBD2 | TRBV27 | TGTGCCAGCAGTCCCAGACTAGCGGGAGCATACGAGCAGTACTTC | CASSPRLAGAYEQYF
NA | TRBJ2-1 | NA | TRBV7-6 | TGTGCCAGCAGCTTAGCTCTTCCGGGTGGTGAGCAGTTCTTC | CASSLALPGGEQFF
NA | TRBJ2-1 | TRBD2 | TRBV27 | TGTGCCAGCAGTTTATTGTGGCTAGCGGGGAACAATGAGCAGTTCTTC | CASSLLWLAGNNEQFF
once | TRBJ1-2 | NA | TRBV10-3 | TGTGCCATCACCGAGACTAACTATGGCTACACCTTC | CAITETNYGYTF
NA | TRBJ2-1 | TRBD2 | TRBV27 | TGTGCCAGCAGTTTTACGGCGGGAGGCAAGAGCTCCTACAATGAGCAGTTCTTC | CASSFTAGGKSSYNEQFF
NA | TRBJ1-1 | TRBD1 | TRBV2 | TGTGCCAGCAGTGTCCAGGGGGTCACTGAAGCTTTCTTT | CASSVQGVTEAFF
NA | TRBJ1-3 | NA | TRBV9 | TGTGCCAGCAGCGTATTCGACAAGGCGAACTCTGGAAACACCATATATTTT | CASSVFDKANSGNTIYF
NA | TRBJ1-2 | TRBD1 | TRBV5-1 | TGCGCCAGCAGCTTGGGGACAGGGGAAATCTATGGCTACACCTTC | CASSLGTGEIYGYTF
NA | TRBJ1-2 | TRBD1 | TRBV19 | TGTGCCAGTAGTCCTGGACAGGGTAGTTATGGCTACACCTTC | CASSPGQGSYGYTF
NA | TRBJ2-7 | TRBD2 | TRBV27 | TGTGCCAGCAGGGAGGGACTAGCCAGCTCTTACGAGCAGTACTTC | CASREGLASSYEQYF
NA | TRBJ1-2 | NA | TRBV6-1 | TGTGCCAGCAGTGAAGCGCTGGACAGCCATCTTTCGACCTTC | CASSEALDSHLSTF
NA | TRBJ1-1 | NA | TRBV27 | TGTGCCAGCAGCAACCACAGGTCTGAAGCTTTCTTT | CASSNHRSEAFF
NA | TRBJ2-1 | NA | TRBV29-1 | TGCAGCGGGTGGAGCGACCGAAATGAGCAGTTCTTC | CSGWSDRNEQFF
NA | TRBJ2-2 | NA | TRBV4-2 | TGTGCCAGCAGCCAAGATCTGGCGGGCCAGGTCACCGGGGAGCTGTTTTTT | CASSQDLAGQVTGELFF
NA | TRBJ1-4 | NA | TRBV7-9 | TGTGCCAGCAGCTTAGGCAGTGAAAAACTGTTTTTT | CASSLGSEKLFF
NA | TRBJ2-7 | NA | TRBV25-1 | TGTGCCACCACTTCGGACAGCTCCTACGAGCAGTACTTC | CATTSDSSYEQYF
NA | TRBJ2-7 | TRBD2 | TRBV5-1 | TGCGCCAGCAGCTTGGTTTTAGCGGGAGTGGATGAGCAGTACTTC | CASSLVLAGVDEQYF
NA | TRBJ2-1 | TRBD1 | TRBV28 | TGTGCCAGCAGTGGCGGACAGGGGGTGTGGAATGAGCAGTTCTTC | CASSGGQGVWNEQFF
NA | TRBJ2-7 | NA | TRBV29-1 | TGCAGCGTTGAAGACAGGGGCTACGAGCAGTACTTC | CSVEDRGYEQYF
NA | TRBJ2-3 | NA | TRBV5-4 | TGTGCCAGCAGCATGAGCGGGCCCGGCCCAGATACGCAGTATTTT | CASSMSGPGPDTQYF
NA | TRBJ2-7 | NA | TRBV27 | TGTGCCAGCTCGGACTCCTTGAACCACGAGCAGTACTTC | CASSDSLNHEQYF
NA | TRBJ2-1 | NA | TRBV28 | TGTGCCAGCAGTTTACCTTACTCCTACAATGAGCAGTTCTTC | CASSLPYSYNEQFF
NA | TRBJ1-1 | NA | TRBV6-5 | TGTGCCAGCAGTCGACAACACCCCCATTTTGATGAAGCTTTCTTT | CASSRQHPHFDEAFF
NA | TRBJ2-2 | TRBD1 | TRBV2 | TGTGCCAGCAAGGGCCGGGACAGGGGAGGAAACACCGGGGAGCTGTTTTTT | CASKGRDRGGNTGELFF
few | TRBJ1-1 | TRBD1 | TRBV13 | TGTGCCAGCAGCTTAAACAGGGGAGCTTTCTTT | CASSLNRGAFF
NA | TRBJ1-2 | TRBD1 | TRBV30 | TGTGCCTGGAGTGTAGGACAGGGTGGCTATGGCTACACCTTC | CAWSVGQGGYGYTF
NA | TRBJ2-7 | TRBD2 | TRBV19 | TGTGCCAGTAGTCTACTAGCGGGTCCTTGGTACGAGCAGTACTTC | CASSLLAGPWYEQYF
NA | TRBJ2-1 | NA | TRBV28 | TGTGCCAGCAGCCCTCCGGGAAATGAGCAGTTCTTC | CASSPPGNEQFF
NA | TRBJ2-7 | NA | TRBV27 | TGTGCCAGCAGTCTCACTAGCATAGGGTTCGAGCAGTACTTC | CASSLTSIGFEQYF
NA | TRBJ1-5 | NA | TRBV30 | TGTGCCTGGAGTCTTTCGGGGGGCCCTAATCAGCCCCAGCATTTT | CAWSLSGGPNQPQHF
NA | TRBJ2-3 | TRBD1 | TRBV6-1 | TGTGCCAGCAGGGGGCCGGACAGGGGCACAGATACGCAGTATTTT | CASRGPDRGTDTQYF
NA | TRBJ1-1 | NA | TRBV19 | TGTGCCAGTAGTATTGGTCGGCGGATGAACACTGAAGCTTTCTTT | CASSIGRRMNTEAFF
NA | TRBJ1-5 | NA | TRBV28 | TGTGCCAGCAGTACTCCCGTACAGGGAAGCAATCAGCCCCAGCATTTT | CASSTPVQGSNQPQHF
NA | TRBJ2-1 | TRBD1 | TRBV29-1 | TGCAGCGTCGGAAAGACAGGGGTTTACAATGAGCAGTTCTTC | CSVGKTGVYNEQFF
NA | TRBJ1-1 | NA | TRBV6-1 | TGTGCCAGCAGTGAATCCGAGGAGAACACTGAAGCTTTCTTT | CASSESEENTEAFF